This note documents a single T cell receptor beta chain sequence. This entry belongs to a study of shared clonotypes between healthy human individuals. V dropped 3 bases and J dropped 3 bases, with 20 bases sitting between them. The germline CDR1 and CDR2 sequences are ENHRY and SYGVKD. The CDR3 is 17 amino acids. The method was immunoSEQ multiplex PCR; TCRdb's version includes in-frame clones alone and lacks a portion of them. The table has over a million clones, under 80% seen once. The chain carries TRBV10-3 and TRBJ1-1, with TRBD1 as a possible D gene (6 bases). The source material was memory CD4+ T cells sorted from blood. Specified subset: CD45RA-negative fraction. The sequence came from a man in his late teens or twenties in good health. The CDR3: CAISDSGTPVRDTEAFF. CDR3 bases: TGTGCCATCAGTGATTCCGGGACACCGGTTCGGGACACTGAAGCTTTCTTT.